Each of the 12 T cell receptor beta chains below was sequenced from the same sample in a study of blood T cell repertoires in COVID-19. Using immunoSEQ multiplex PCR, the repertoire was profiled, and TCRdb retains in-frame clones only, with some absent. Among about 220,000 clones listed, around 88% were seen once. The sample was PBMCs or T cells enriched from blood (not recorded which). All receptors come from a woman between 45 and 60 years old with acute COVID-19.

The genes are TRBV28 and TRBJ1-2; D is undetermined. CDR1 is MDHEN, CDR2 SYDVKM, per germline. This CDR3 is built from 14 residues. V was trimmed by 1 base and J by 4 bases, leaving 10 bases between them. The CDR3 sequence: CASSLSAEVYGYTF. CDR3 nucleotide sequence: TGTGCCAGCAGTTTATCGGCGGAGGTCTATGGCTACACCTTC.

The genes are TRBV13 and TRBJ2-3; 12 bases are shared with TRBD2. After removal of 4 bases from V and 3 bases from J, the junction contained 8 bases not matched to a gene. CDR3 length: 17 amino acids. In germline, CDR1 is PRHDT, CDR2 FYEKMQ (reference sequence). For the CDR3, the DNA is TGTGCCAGCAGCTCGCGACTAGCGGGAGTTAGAACAGATACGCAGTATTTT. Translating gives CASSSRLAGVRTDTQYF.

This chain connects TRBV28 to TRBJ2-7, with TRBD2 identical over 9 bases. CDR1 and CDR2 from the germline V gene are MDHEN and SYDVKM. The CDR3 extends over 14 amino acids. Germline trimming cut 7 bases from V and 3 bases from J; bases unmatched to any gene: 7. This CDR3 is CASTVAGVSYEQYF. The CDR3 DNA is TGTGCCAGCACCGTAGCGGGAGTCAGCTACGAGCAGTACTTC.

This chain's CDR3 is CASSFLPPSRGTNTIYF. The CDR3 coding sequence is TGTGCCAGCAGTTTTCTGCCCCCGAGCAGGGGGACGAACACCATATATTTT. The chain links TRBV27 to TRBJ1-3; 7 positions agree with TRBD1. V was pared by 3 bases and J by 7 bases, with 15 bases of the junction left unmatched. CDR3 length equals 17 residues. Germline V lookup: CDR1 MNHEY, CDR2 SMNVEV (reference sequence).

The chain recombines TRBV14 with TRBJ1-1; TRBD1 agrees at 9 bases. CDR3 length: 13 residues. Germline V lookup: CDR1 SGHDN, CDR2 FVKESK. V shed 0 bases and J 11 bases; nucleotides not matched to a gene: 4. This CDR3 reads CASSQDWTGDAFF. The CDR3 coding sequence is TGTGCCAGCAGCCAAGATTGGACAGGGGATGCTTTCTTT.

The count of this clone is one. The rearrangement links TRBV4-2 to TRBJ1-5; the D gene is possibly TRBD1 (6 bases). Germline-derived CDR1 and CDR2 are LGHNA and YNFKEQ. Trimming pared 0 bases from V and 2 bases from J, leaving 11 bases between. CDR3 size: 16 residues. The CDR3 DNA follows: TGTGCCAGCAGCCAAGAAGGGGGTGTAGGCAATCAGCCCCAGCATTTT. Amino acid sequence: CASSQEGGVGNQPQHF.

The chain has TRBV5-4 and TRBJ2-2; D perhaps matches TRBD1 (6 bases). Trimming left V 1 base short and J 4 bases short, with 11 bases between. In germline, CDR1 is SGHNT, CDR2 YYREEE (reference sequence). The CDR3 runs to 15 residues. The CDR3 loop reads CASSLTGHGTGELFF. The CDR3 DNA sequence: TGTGCCAGCAGCTTGACAGGGCATGGCACCGGGGAGCTGTTTTTT.

This clone came up once. As DNA, the CDR3 is TGTGCCAGCAGTCATAACAGGGAGGAGCAGTACTTC. This gives the protein CASSHNREEQYF. The chain has TRBV11-1 and TRBJ2-7, with a possible D match to TRBD1 (6 bases). Germline V gene data show CDR1 as SGHAT and CDR2 as FQDESV (reference sequence). V shed 6 bases and J shed 7 bases, with 13 bases lying between them. There are 12 residues in the CDR3.

The chain employs TRBV29-1 and TRBJ1-1; 12 bases agree with TRBD1. Germline CDR1 reads SQVTM; CDR2 reads ANQGSEA. The CDR3 has 16 residues. V lost 4 bases to trimming and J lost 5 bases; unmatched junction nucleotides: 11. CDR3 amino acids: CSVGSGTGGIVTEAFF. The CDR3 region has the DNA TGCAGCGTTGGAAGTGGGACAGGGGGCATAGTAACTGAAGCTTTCTTT.

CDR3 sequence reads: CASRVAGGATGELFF. CDR3 nucleotide sequence: TGTGCCAGCAGGGTAGCGGGAGGCGCCACCGGGGAGCTGTTTTTT. The chain carries TRBV28 and TRBJ2-2; 10 bases match TRBD2. The V and J ends lost 6 bases and 4 bases, in that order; junction bases with no gene match: 5. Germline CDR1 is MDHEN and CDR2 is SYDVKM. The length of the CDR3 is 15 residues.

The chain joins TRBV15 to TRBJ1-3; TRBD1 matches 7 bases. Trimming took 9 bases from V and 4 from J; bases not matched to a gene: 6. The germline V gene has CDR1 LNHNV and CDR2 YYDKDF (reference sequence). The CDR3 spans 13 residues. DNA for the CDR3: TGTGCCACGAAGGGGGCGCGGGGAAACACCATATATTTT. This encodes CATKGARGNTIYF.

The chain uses TRBV27 and TRBJ1-2, with TRBD1 matching 7 bases. Germline lookup yields CDR1 MNHEY and CDR2 SMNVEV (reference sequence). With 5 bases clipped from V and 4 bases from J, the junction kept 10 bases outside the gene matches. The CDR3 has 15 residues. The CDR3 DNA is TGTGCCAGCAGTCCTACAGGGGCCGCTCTCTATGGCTACACCTTC. It encodes CASSPTGAALYGYTF.